The 20 T cell receptor beta chains reported below all come from one sample, sequenced in a study of blood T cell repertoires in COVID-19. TCRdb keeps only in-frame clones here, not all; method: immunoSEQ multiplex PCR. The table shows over 85,000 clones, with more than 75% occurring only once. The sample was peripheral blood. These receptors were taken from a woman of 80 years or more with acute or convalescent COVID-19.

The chain links TRBV5-5 to TRBJ1-1; unclear D gene. The germline gives CDR1 SGHKS, CDR2 YYEKEE (reference sequence). V was shortened by 3 bases and J by 5 bases, with 11 bases between the two germline ends. The CDR3 extends over 13 amino acids. The CDR3 nucleotides are TGTGCCAGCAGCTGGAACCCGGGGACTGAAGCTTTCTTT. It encodes CASSWNPGTEAFF.

The chain is built from TRBV6-4 and TRBJ1-1; TRBD1 is a possible D gene (5 bases). V lost 7 bases to trimming and J lost 0 bases, with 12 bases between them. Germline assignment: CDR1 MRHNA and CDR2 SNTAGT. The CDR3 totals 14 residues. CDR3 sequence reads: CASTLTEMNTEAFF. Written as DNA, the CDR3 is TGTGCCAGCACACTGACAGAGATGAACACTGAAGCTTTCTTT.

The chain employs TRBV9 and TRBJ1-2, with D hard to call. The V gene lost 6 bases and the J gene lost 4 bases, with 10 bases spanning the gap. This CDR3 spans 12 amino acids. The germline gives CDR1 SGDLS, CDR2 YYNGEE. CDR3 protein: CASTNPGYGYTF. In DNA form, the CDR3 reads TGTGCCAGCACGAACCCGGGCTATGGCTACACCTTC.

The V gene is TRBV15, the J gene TRBJ1-2; perhaps TRBD1 as D (5 bases). The CDR3 length is 13 residues. Germline CDR1 LNHNV, CDR2 YYDKDF (reference sequence). The V end was cut by 4 bases, the J end by 8 bases, with 14 bases between. CDR3 sequence: CATSKPWGEGYTF. The CDR3 DNA follows: TGTGCCACCAGCAAACCTTGGGGGGAGGGCTACACCTTC.

This clone was picked up one time. This chain links TRBV5-1 with TRBJ1-2; D uncertain. CDR1 SGHRS and CDR2 YFSETQ come from the germline V gene. V lost 0 bases and J 7 bases, leaving 10 bases between the germline ends. The CDR3 is 13 amino acids. CDR3 protein: CASSLDSVGGYTF. The DNA of the CDR3 is TGCGCCAGCAGCTTGGACAGTGTAGGTGGCTACACCTTC.

This clone was detected only once. The rearrangement links TRBV19 to TRBJ2-2, with no clear D. V was shortened by 4 bases and J by 3 bases, with 9 bases between the two germline ends. This CDR3 is built from 14 residues. Germline V gene lookup returns CDR1 LNHDA and CDR2 SQIVND (reference sequence). The CDR3 is CASSTDGYTGELFF. The CDR3 nucleotides read TGTGCCAGTAGTACAGACGGTTACACCGGGGAGCTGTTTTTT.

The rearrangement uses TRBV6-1 and TRBJ1-1; 8 nucleotides match TRBD1. V shed 3 bases, J shed 1 base, and the junction held 4 bases outside the gene matches. Germline lookup yields CDR1 MNHNS and CDR2 SASEGT. CDR3 length equals 15 residues. CDR3 sequence reads: CASSDRQGKNTEAFF. The DNA of the CDR3 is TGTGCCAGCAGTGACCGACAGGGGAAGAACACTGAAGCTTTCTTT.

The genes are TRBV14 and TRBJ2-1; 10 positions match TRBD2. Germline values: CDR1 SGHDN, CDR2 FVKESK. With 2 bases clipped from V and 4 bases from J, the junction kept 2 bases outside the gene matches. The CDR3 is 15 amino acids. CDR3 loop: CASSQLAGDYNEQFF. DNA of the CDR3: TGTGCCAGCAGCCAACTAGCGGGAGATTACAATGAGCAGTTCTTC.

The J gene is TRBJ1-1, the V gene TRBV6-6; 7 nucleotides align to TRBD1. The CDR3 is 14 amino acids. Per the germline V gene, CDR1 is MNHNY and CDR2 is SVGAGI (reference sequence). Trimming removed 7 bases from V and 4 bases from J; junction bases left unmatched: 9. CDR3 nucleotide sequence: TGTGCCAGCAAACAGGGCGAGGGGGCCACTGAAGCTTTCTTT. It codes for CASKQGEGATEAFF.

Here the CDR3 DNA reads TGCGCCAGCAGCCCCTTGGGTAGCTCAAACACCGGGGAGCTGTTTTTT. This encodes CASSPLGSSNTGELFF. The chain recombines TRBV5-1 with TRBJ2-2; D unresolved. V gave up 4 bases and J gave up 2 bases, with 15 bases separating them. Germline V CDR1 and CDR2: SGHRS, YFSETQ. This CDR3 is 16 amino acids long.

Remarks on this clone: Other DNA sequences in the sample encode the same CDR3. The rearrangement uses TRBV7-9 and TRBJ1-1; D is perhaps TRBD1 (5 bases). In germline, CDR1 is SEHNR, CDR2 FQNEAQ (reference sequence). The CDR3 length is 13 residues. The ends were cut back, 5 bases at V and 5 bases at J, with 12 bases in the middle. CDR3 DNA: TGTGCCAGCAGCCTCAGGGAGGATACTGAAGCTTTCTTT. The encoded protein is CASSLREDTEAFF.

This clone was seen a single time. The chain has TRBV3-1 (or the pseudogene TRBV3-2) and TRBJ1-4, with TRBD1 matching over 9 bases. After removal of 4 bases from V and 8 bases from J, the junction contained 5 bases not matched to a gene. The CDR3 totals 14 residues. The germline V gene has CDR1 LGHDT and CDR2 YNNKEL (reference sequence). This CDR3 is CASSPQGAGEKLFF. CDR3 bases: TGTGCCAGCAGCCCACAGGGGGCGGGAGAAAAACTGTTTTTT.

V and J are TRBV10-3 and TRBJ2-1; TRBD1 matches 7 bases. CDR3 length: 14 amino acids. Germline loops: CDR1 ENHRY, CDR2 SYGVKD. V dropped 3 bases and J dropped 4; count of bases not matched to a gene: 3. The CDR3 spells CAISDETGYNEQFF. As DNA, the CDR3 is TGTGCCATCAGTGACGAGACAGGGTACAATGAGCAGTTCTTC.

This clone was seen a few times. In DNA form, the CDR3 reads TGCGCCAGCAGCCACATATGGACAGTCTCGAACACTGAAGCTTTCTTT. This translates into CASSHIWTVSNTEAFF. The V gene is TRBV4-1, the J gene TRBJ1-1, with a possible D match to TRBD1 (6 bases). V was pared by 3 bases and J by 1 base, with 15 bases between. CDR3 size: 16 residues. The germline V gene encodes CDR1 MGHRA and CDR2 YSYEKL.

V gene TRBV9 combines with J gene TRBJ1-1, with no clear D. Germline values: CDR1 SGDLS, CDR2 YYNGEE. This CDR3 contains 15 residues. Trimming took off 0 bases at V and 4 bases at J, with 13 bases between the two ends. This CDR3 is CASSVGSRGSTEAFF. CDR3 DNA: TGTGCCAGCAGCGTAGGCAGCCGAGGGAGCACTGAAGCTTTCTTT.

This chain joins TRBV7-9 and TRBJ2-3; D possibly corresponds to TRBD1 (6 bases). Germline CDR1 and CDR2: SEHNR and FQNEAQ (reference sequence). This CDR3 comprises 16 residues. With 7 bases removed from V and 5 bases from J, the gap between germline ends came to 22 bases. CDR3 bases: TGTGCCAGCACCCAATACAACTCCCGAGGGGGAGATACGCAGTATTTT. This codes for CASTQYNSRGGDTQYF.

This sequence joins TRBV2 and TRBJ1-2; D is ambiguous. The CDR3 is 16 residues long. CDR1 is SNHLY and CDR2 is FYNNEI in the germline V gene. The V and J ends lost 6 bases and 1 base respectively, with 18 bases between them. CDR3 DNA: TGTGCCAGCAGCGTTCTTCGGGAGCCCATTAACTATGGCTACACCTTC. Translating it yields CASSVLREPINYGYTF.

The CDR3 is CASSIGPPGGYTF. DNA of the CDR3: TGTGCCAGTAGTATCGGCCCTCCGGGTGGCTACACCTTC. This chain connects TRBV19 to TRBJ1-2; unclear D gene. The CDR3 totals 13 residues. Germline V gene data show CDR1 as LNHDA and CDR2 as SQIVND (reference sequence). V lost 3 bases to trimming and J lost 7 bases, with 12 bases between them.

The genes are TRBV27 and TRBJ1-6; D uncertain. Germline V gene data show CDR1 as MNHEY and CDR2 as SMNVEV (reference sequence). V lost 4 bases, J lost 10 bases, and 20 bases lay in between. The length of the CDR3 is 16 residues. CDR3 sequence reads: CASSSLGGLIVSPLHF. For the CDR3, the DNA is TGTGCCAGCAGTTCCCTGGGCGGGTTGATCGTCTCACCCCTCCACTTT.

The V call is TRBV6-6, the J call TRBJ2-7; 8 bases agree with TRBD2. There are 16 residues in the CDR3. Germline V gene data show CDR1 as MNHNY and CDR2 as SVGAGI (reference sequence). J was trimmed by 0 bases and V by 2 bases; bases with no gene match: 6. In DNA, the CDR3 is TGTGCCAGCAGTTACGCCGTGACTAGCGCCTCCTACGAGCAGTACTTC. Its translation: CASSYAVTSASYEQYF.